A selection of T cell receptor beta chains follows, all from one sample in a study of blood T cell repertoires in COVID-19. Assay: immunoSEQ multiplex PCR; the TCRdb copy retains only in-frame clones and omits some. Here the sample spans fewer than 200,000 clones, 70% to 90% being singletons. The sequenced sample was peripheral blood. Receptors originate from a man aged 35 to 55 with active or convalescent COVID-19. The CDR3 runs from the conserved cysteine through the conserved F or W. The D gene is left open where the match is weak. Clone size is stated in some rows and not others, as once, few, many or a class when expanded.

V: TRBV28; J: TRBJ1-3; size: once; D: TRBD1; CDR3: CASSPGQGRTVNTIYF; DNA: TGTGCCAGCAGTCCGGGACAGGGTCGAACTGTGAACACCATATATTTT
V: TRBV2; J: TRBJ1-5; size: .; D: .; CDR3: CASSLYIASNQPQHF; DNA: TGTGCCAGCTCATTATACATAGCTAGCAATCAGCCCCAGCATTTT
V: TRBV10-2; J: TRBJ1-5; size: .; D: .; CDR3: CASSEEVGAGNQPQHF; DNA: TGCGCCAGCAGTGAGGAAGTGGGGGCTGGCAATCAGCCCCAGCATTTT
V: TRBV7-6; J: TRBJ1-3; size: .; D: TRBD1; CDR3: CASSLYGQGENTIYF; DNA: TGTGCCAGCAGCCTCTATGGACAGGGAGAAAACACCATATATTTT
V: TRBV10-3; J: TRBJ1-2; size: .; D: .; CDR3: CAISVQSGRGYTF; DNA: TGTGCCATCAGTGTACAGAGCGGACGTGGCTACACCTTC
V: TRBV28; J: TRBJ2-7; size: .; D: TRBD2; CDR3: CAIGAPGGNSYEQYF; DNA: TGTGCCATCGGGGCCCCCGGGGGGAACTCCTACGAGCAGTACTTC
V: TRBV3-1/TRBV3-2; J: TRBJ1-3; size: .; D: .; CDR3: CASSQDYTGYTTSGNTIYF; DNA: TGTGCCAGCAGCCAAGATTACACGGGATACACGACCTCTGGAAACACCATATATTTT
V: TRBV11-1; J: TRBJ1-3; size: .; D: TRBD1; CDR3: CASSTGQASGNTIYF; DNA: TGTGCCAGCAGCACTGGACAGGCCTCTGGAAACACCATATATTTT
V: TRBV18; J: TRBJ2-7; size: .; D: .; CDR3: CASSPPGKRDIWDRDSYEQYF; DNA: TGTGCCAGCTCACCACCGGGGAAACGGGACATCTGGGACCGGGACTCCTACGAGCAGTACTTC
V: TRBV6-6; J: TRBJ2-3; size: .; D: TRBD1; CDR3: CASSYLGQGTDTQYF; DNA: TGTGCCAGCAGTTACCTGGGACAGGGCACAGATACGCAGTATTTT
V: TRBV15; J: TRBJ1-5; size: .; D: TRBD1; CDR3: CATNPTGDNQPQHF; DNA: TGTGCCACAAATCCGACAGGGGACAATCAGCCCCAGCATTTT
V: TRBV6-1; J: TRBJ1-3; size: .; D: .; CDR3: CASSEAFAGGNPGNTIYF; DNA: TGTGCCAGCAGTGAAGCTTTTGCTGGAGGGAACCCTGGAAACACCATATATTTT
V: TRBV11-2; J: TRBJ2-7; size: .; D: .; CDR3: CASSLYPSSSYEQYF; DNA: TGTGCCAGCAGCTTGTACCCTAGCTCCTCCTACGAGCAGTACTTC
V: TRBV5-6; J: TRBJ1-5; size: .; D: .; CDR3: CASSLNRVDQPQHF; DNA: TGTGCCAGCAGCTTGAACAGGGTGGATCAGCCCCAGCATTTT
V: TRBV7-8; J: TRBJ2-1; size: .; D: TRBD2; CDR3: CASSFERGGQFF; DNA: TGTGCCAGCAGCTTTGAGCGGGGGGGCCAGTTCTTC
V: TRBV4-1; J: TRBJ2-1; size: .; D: TRBD2; CDR3: CASSQDRTSGAREQFF; DNA: TGCGCCAGCAGCCAAGACCGGACTAGTGGGGCCAGGGAGCAGTTCTTC
V: TRBV15; J: TRBJ1-1; size: .; D: .; CDR3: CATSRVGFGEAFF; DNA: TGTGCCACCAGCAGAGTGGGTTTCGGGGAAGCTTTCTTT
V: TRBV10-1; J: TRBJ2-2; size: .; D: .; CDR3: CASSEAANTGELFF; DNA: TGCGCCAGCAGTGAGGCGGCGAACACCGGGGAGCTGTTTTTT
V: TRBV20-1; J: TRBJ1-4; size: .; D: .; CDR3: CSASSGRGSDGLFF; DNA: TGCAGTGCTAGTAGCGGGAGGGGCTCGGACGGACTGTTTTTT
V: TRBV4-1; J: TRBJ1-5; size: .; D: TRBD1; CDR3: CASSQTADRGGQPQHF; DNA: TGCGCCAGCAGCCAAACCGCGGACAGGGGTGGTCAGCCCCAGCATTTT
V: TRBV10-3; J: TRBJ1-4; size: .; D: .; CDR3: CAISQGREKLFF; DNA: TGTGCCATCAGTCAGGGGCGGGAAAAACTGTTTTTT
V: TRBV20-1; J: TRBJ1-2; size: .; D: .; CDR3: CSADSNGYTF; DNA: TGCAGTGCGGACAGCAATGGCTACACCTTC
V: TRBV21-1; J: TRBJ1-1; size: .; D: .; CDR3: CASSANRVTEAFF; DNA: TGTGCCAGCAGCGCAAACAGGGTCACTGAAGCTTTCTTT
V: TRBV5-1; J: TRBJ1-4; size: .; D: .; CDR3: CASSSQGNTNEKLFF; DNA: TGCGCCAGCAGCTCGCAGGGGAACACTAATGAAAAACTGTTTTTT
V: TRBV6-6; J: TRBJ1-2; size: once; D: .; CDR3: CASSYSSKGSGYGYTF; DNA: TGTGCCAGCAGTTACTCAAGTAAAGGGTCGGGGTATGGCTACACCTTC
V: TRBV14; J: TRBJ2-7; size: .; D: TRBD2; CDR3: CASSQGLAGKGYEQYF; DNA: TGTGCCAGCAGCCAAGGACTAGCGGGGAAAGGGTACGAGCAGTACTTC
V: TRBV6-5; J: TRBJ1-1; size: .; D: TRBD1; CDR3: CASSYSNRGDTEAFF; DNA: TGTGCCAGCAGTTACTCGAACAGGGGAGACACTGAAGCTTTCTTT
V: TRBV7-3; J: TRBJ1-1; size: .; D: TRBD1; CDR3: CASSAQGAQGAFF; DNA: TGTGCCAGCAGCGCACAGGGGGCGCAGGGGGCTTTCTTT
V: TRBV18; J: TRBJ2-1; size: .; D: TRBD2; CDR3: CASSRGAAYNEQFF; DNA: TGTGCCAGCTCGCGGGGGGCCGCCTACAATGAGCAGTTCTTC
V: TRBV28; J: TRBJ1-2; size: .; D: TRBD1; CDR3: CASSLTGTGGDYGYTF; DNA: TGTGCCAGCAGCCTTACCGGGACAGGGGGCGACTATGGCTACACCTTC
V: TRBV7-9; J: TRBJ2-7; size: .; D: .; CDR3: CASSLVSGEQYF; DNA: TGTGCCAGCAGCTTAGTTTCCGGCGAGCAGTACTTC
V: TRBV29-1; J: TRBJ1-3; size: .; D: .; CDR3: CSVINTGFNEAGNTIYF; DNA: TGCAGCGTGATAAATACAGGGTTTAATGAAGCTGGAAACACCATATATTTT
V: TRBV4-3; J: TRBJ2-1; size: .; D: .; CDR3: CASSQGHSLSYNEQFF; DNA: TGCGCCAGCAGCCAAGGGCACAGCCTCTCCTACAATGAGCAGTTCTTC
V: TRBV5-1; J: TRBJ2-6; size: .; D: .; CDR3: CASSLVGGSGANVLTF; DNA: TGCGCCAGCAGCTTGGTAGGCGGCTCTGGGGCCAACGTCCTGACTTTC
V: TRBV4-2; J: TRBJ2-3; size: few; D: TRBD2; CDR3: CASSQERGGGTDTQYF; DNA: TGTGCCAGCAGCCAAGAGCGGGGGGGCGGCACAGATACGCAGTATTTT
V: TRBV15; J: TRBJ1-1; size: .; D: TRBD1; CDR3: CATSRDGTRGQVKSNTEAFF; DNA: TGTGCCACCAGCAGAGATGGTACTCGGGGACAGGTTAAATCGAACACTGAAGCTTTCTTT
V: TRBV6-5; J: TRBJ2-5; size: .; D: TRBD2; CDR3: CASNGGGLQETQYF; DNA: TGTGCCAGCAATGGCGGGGGGCTCCAAGAGACCCAGTACTTC
V: TRBV3-1/TRBV3-2; J: TRBJ2-1; size: .; D: .; CDR3: CASSEGAQDRVF; DNA: TGTGCCAGCAGCGAAGGGGCACAGGATCGGGTCTTC
V: TRBV27; J: TRBJ1-1; size: .; D: .; CDR3: CASSLDWGQNTEAFF; DNA: TGTGCCAGCAGTTTGGATTGGGGACAGAACACTGAAGCTTTCTTT
V: TRBV19; J: TRBJ2-2; size: once; D: .; CDR3: CASSIGRAGTGELFF; DNA: TGTGCCAGTAGTATAGGTCGGGCGGGCACCGGGGAGCTGTTTTTT
V: TRBV10-2; J: TRBJ1-3; size: .; D: TRBD1; CDR3: CASSVDRGLSGNTIYF; DNA: TGCGCCAGCAGTGTGGACAGGGGTCTCTCTGGAAACACCATATATTTT
V: TRBV19; J: TRBJ1-1; size: few; D: .; CDR3: CASSIPGAEAFF; DNA: TGTGCCAGTAGTATACCCGGGGCTGAAGCTTTCTTT
V: TRBV6-2/TRBV6-3; J: TRBJ2-3; size: .; D: TRBD1; CDR3: CASSSGQTSTDTQYF; DNA: TGTGCCAGCAGTTCGGGACAGACTAGCACAGATACGCAGTATTTT
V: TRBV30; J: TRBJ1-4; size: .; D: .; CDR3: CAWKNRSRQGYEKLFF; DNA: TGTGCCTGGAAAAATAGGAGCCGGCAGGGGTATGAAAAACTGTTTTTT
V: TRBV2; J: TRBJ1-2; size: .; D: TRBD1; CDR3: CASSGTGGGYGYTF; DNA: TGTGCCAGCAGTGGGACAGGGGGAGGGTATGGCTACACCTTC
V: TRBV7-9; J: TRBJ2-3; size: .; D: TRBD2; CDR3: CASSPTSGGIDTQYF; DNA: TGTGCCAGCAGTCCAACTAGCGGGGGAATAGATACGCAGTATTTT
V: TRBV5-6; J: TRBJ2-1; size: .; D: TRBD2; CDR3: CASSRSSGGLYNEQFF; DNA: TGTGCCAGCAGCCGGTCGAGCGGGGGACTCTACAATGAGCAGTTCTTC
V: TRBV5-4; J: TRBJ1-1; size: .; D: .; CDR3: CASSAEQGRSEAFF; DNA: TGTGCCAGCAGCGCAGAACAGGGACGATCTGAAGCTTTCTTT
V: TRBV28; J: TRBJ2-2; size: .; D: .; CDR3: CASSLTVGELFF; DNA: TGTGCCAGCAGTTTAACGGTCGGGGAGCTGTTTTTT
V: TRBV14; J: TRBJ1-1; size: .; D: .; CDR3: CASSQDLVTEAFF; DNA: TGTGCCAGCAGCCAAGACTTAGTCACTGAAGCTTTCTTT
V: TRBV6-5; J: TRBJ1-5; size: .; D: TRBD1; CDR3: CASKITGVDQPQHF; DNA: TGTGCCAGCAAGATAACAGGGGTGGATCAGCCCCAGCATTTT
V: TRBV4-2; J: TRBJ2-7; size: .; D: .; CDR3: CASSQESYLPTYEQYF; DNA: TGTGCCAGCAGCCAGGAGTCCTACCTCCCGACCTACGAGCAGTACTTC
V: TRBV19; J: TRBJ1-1; size: .; D: .; CDR3: CASKGWAGSDTEAFF; DNA: TGTGCCAGTAAGGGATGGGCAGGGTCGGACACTGAAGCTTTCTTT
V: TRBV29-1; J: TRBJ2-7; size: .; D: .; CDR3: CSVRLLGTSSYEQYF; DNA: TGCAGCGTTCGCCTCCTGGGGACATCTTCCTACGAGCAGTACTTC